These T cell receptor beta chains were read from a single sample in a study of blood T cell repertoires in COVID-19. The repertoire was sequenced with immunoSEQ multiplex PCR; TCRdb's copy has only in-frame clones and lacks some. The sample carries approximately 170,000 clones, more than 85% recorded once. The sequenced sample was peripheral blood. The source of these receptors is a woman older than 75 with COVID-19, enrolled during active disease. The CDR3 runs from the conserved cysteine through the conserved F or W. The D gene is left open where the match is weak. Some rows have no size entry. The others give once, few or many, or a class for an expanded clone.

clone_size: few; j_call: TRBJ2-1; d_call: TRBD2; v_call: TRBV27; cdr3_aa: CASRTSGRPLQVF; cdr3_nt: TGTGCCAGCAGGACTAGCGGGAGGCCTCTTCAGGTCTTC
clone_size: once; j_call: TRBJ1-2; d_call: -; v_call: TRBV6-1; cdr3_aa: CASSELRTGTYGYTF; cdr3_nt: TGTGCCAGCAGTGAACTCCGAACGGGAACCTATGGCTACACCTTC
clone_size: -; j_call: TRBJ2-7; d_call: TRBD2; v_call: TRBV10-1; cdr3_aa: CASGGSPPSHEQYF; cdr3_nt: TGCGCCAGCGGCGGGAGTCCCCCTAGCCACGAGCAGTACTTC
clone_size: -; j_call: TRBJ1-2; d_call: -; v_call: TRBV19; cdr3_aa: CASSPDTYGYTF; cdr3_nt: TGTGCCAGTAGTCCCGACACCTATGGCTACACCTTC
clone_size: -; j_call: TRBJ1-1; d_call: -; v_call: TRBV28; cdr3_aa: CASSFDRGNTEAFF; cdr3_nt: TGTGCCAGCAGTTTCGACAGAGGGAACACTGAAGCTTTCTTT
clone_size: -; j_call: TRBJ1-1; d_call: TRBD1; v_call: TRBV10-3; cdr3_aa: CAIEARQGGTEAFF; cdr3_nt: TGTGCCATCGAGGCTCGGCAGGGGGGCACTGAAGCTTTCTTT
clone_size: -; j_call: TRBJ1-4; d_call: -; v_call: TRBV12-3/TRBV12-4; cdr3_aa: CASSLTDEKLFF; cdr3_nt: TGTGCCAGCAGTTTGACAGACGAAAAACTGTTTTTT
clone_size: -; j_call: TRBJ1-2; d_call: TRBD1; v_call: TRBV7-9; cdr3_aa: CASSAGQGAGEGYTF; cdr3_nt: TGTGCCAGCAGCGCGGGACAGGGGGCGGGTGAAGGCTACACCTTC
clone_size: -; j_call: TRBJ1-5; d_call: -; v_call: TRBV7-2; cdr3_aa: CASSPDRFNQPQHF; cdr3_nt: TGTGCCAGCAGCCCGGACAGATTCAATCAGCCCCAGCATTTT
clone_size: -; j_call: TRBJ2-7; d_call: TRBD2; v_call: TRBV7-6; cdr3_aa: CASSLDMGGAGEQYF; cdr3_nt: TGTGCCAGCAGCTTAGATATGGGGGGAGCGGGAGAGCAGTACTTC
clone_size: -; j_call: TRBJ1-6; d_call: -; v_call: TRBV11-2; cdr3_aa: CASSPDNSPLHF; cdr3_nt: TGTGCCAGCAGCCCTGATAATTCACCCCTCCACTTT
clone_size: -; j_call: TRBJ2-6; d_call: TRBD2; v_call: TRBV5-4; cdr3_aa: CASSLLSAGVSGANVLTF; cdr3_nt: TGTGCCAGCAGCTTGTTGTCAGCGGGAGTATCTGGGGCCAACGTCCTGACTTTC
clone_size: -; j_call: TRBJ2-1; d_call: -; v_call: TRBV19; cdr3_aa: CASSAVPGNEQFF; cdr3_nt: TGTGCCAGTAGTGCCGTCCCAGGCAATGAGCAGTTCTTC
clone_size: -; j_call: TRBJ2-3; d_call: TRBD2; v_call: TRBV7-2; cdr3_aa: CASGGLAVTDTQYF; cdr3_nt: TGTGCCAGCGGGGGACTAGCGGTCACAGATACGCAGTATTTT
clone_size: -; j_call: TRBJ2-7; d_call: -; v_call: TRBV7-2; cdr3_aa: CASSPRDFYTYEQYF; cdr3_nt: TGTGCCAGCAGCCCGAGGGACTTCTACACCTACGAGCAGTACTTC
clone_size: few; j_call: TRBJ1-1; d_call: -; v_call: TRBV12-3/TRBV12-4; cdr3_aa: CASSLQIRTEAFF; cdr3_nt: TGTGCCAGCAGTTTACAAATCCGGACTGAAGCTTTCTTT
clone_size: -; j_call: TRBJ1-1; d_call: -; v_call: TRBV12-3/TRBV12-4; cdr3_aa: CASSTKEDTEAFF; cdr3_nt: TGTGCCAGCAGCACAAAAGAGGACACTGAAGCTTTCTTT
clone_size: -; j_call: TRBJ2-2; d_call: TRBD1; v_call: TRBV7-2; cdr3_aa: CASSAQGADTGELFF; cdr3_nt: TGTGCCAGCAGCGCACAGGGGGCGGACACCGGGGAGCTGTTTTTT
clone_size: -; j_call: TRBJ2-7; d_call: -; v_call: TRBV7-2; cdr3_aa: CASSLPPIYEQYF; cdr3_nt: TGTGCCAGCAGCCTACCCCCGATCTACGAGCAGTACTTC
clone_size: -; j_call: TRBJ1-2; d_call: -; v_call: TRBV9; cdr3_aa: CASSVGTYGGYGYTF; cdr3_nt: TGTGCCAGCAGCGTAGGGACTTATGGGGGGTATGGCTACACCTTC
clone_size: -; j_call: TRBJ2-7; d_call: -; v_call: TRBV24-1; cdr3_aa: CATSDDRRGSYEQYF; cdr3_nt: TGTGCCACCAGTGATGACCGCCGGGGGTCCTACGAGCAGTACTTC
clone_size: few; j_call: TRBJ2-7; d_call: -; v_call: TRBV11-2; cdr3_aa: CASSKLGAGDSYEQYF; cdr3_nt: TGTGCCAGCAGCAAATTGGGGGCAGGGGATAGCTACGAGCAGTACTTC
clone_size: -; j_call: TRBJ1-2; d_call: -; v_call: TRBV9; cdr3_aa: CASSVGSGPYGYTF; cdr3_nt: TGTGCCAGCAGCGTAGGATCAGGTCCCTATGGCTACACCTTC
clone_size: once; j_call: TRBJ2-5; d_call: TRBD2; v_call: TRBV25-1; cdr3_aa: CASTSPGTSGRTQYF; cdr3_nt: TGTGCCAGTACCTCCCCCGGGACTAGCGGGAGGACCCAGTACTTC
clone_size: -; j_call: TRBJ2-3; d_call: TRBD2; v_call: TRBV6-5; cdr3_aa: CAIGGRDIRTDTQYF; cdr3_nt: TGTGCCATTGGCGGGAGGGATATAAGAACAGATACGCAGTATTTT
clone_size: -; j_call: TRBJ1-2; d_call: -; v_call: TRBV5-4; cdr3_aa: CASKSEAGSYYGYTF; cdr3_nt: TGTGCCAGCAAGTCAGAGGCCGGATCATACTATGGCTACACCTTC
clone_size: -; j_call: TRBJ2-2; d_call: -; v_call: TRBV9; cdr3_aa: CASSVLNGELFF; cdr3_nt: TGTGCCAGCAGCGTATTAAACGGGGAGCTGTTTTTT
clone_size: -; j_call: TRBJ2-3; d_call: -; v_call: TRBV6-5; cdr3_aa: CASSYIGGSTDTQYF; cdr3_nt: TGTGCCAGCAGTTACATTGGGGGGAGCACAGATACGCAGTATTTT
clone_size: -; j_call: TRBJ2-3; d_call: -; v_call: TRBV5-1; cdr3_aa: CASSLGGRTDTQYF; cdr3_nt: TGCGCCAGCAGCTTGGGGGGCAGGACAGATACGCAGTATTTT
clone_size: few; j_call: TRBJ1-5; d_call: -; v_call: TRBV19; cdr3_aa: CASSIPEVARNQPQHF; cdr3_nt: TGTGCCAGTAGTATCCCCGAGGTTGCTAGGAATCAGCCCCAGCATTTT
clone_size: -; j_call: TRBJ2-7; d_call: -; v_call: TRBV18; cdr3_aa: CASSPPVGGQYF; cdr3_nt: TGTGCCAGCTCACCACCGGTGGGAGGGCAGTACTTC
clone_size: -; j_call: TRBJ1-4; d_call: -; v_call: TRBV5-1; cdr3_aa: CASSQNDIEKLFF; cdr3_nt: TGCGCCAGCAGTCAGAACGACATTGAAAAACTGTTTTTT